What follows are 17 T cell receptor beta chains derived from one specimen sequenced in a study of shared clonotypes between healthy human individuals. Repertoires were generated with immunoSEQ multiplex PCR, while TCRdb's copy carries only in-frame clones and drops some. The sample consists of 2 million to 2.5 million clones, 80% to 95% of them appearing once. What was sequenced was naive CD4+ T cells from PBMCs. Stated subset: CD45RA+ positively selected. The receptors were gathered from a man in his late teens or twenties in good health. Some clones in this sample may be carry-over from other donors' samples.

V and J are TRBV28 and TRBJ1-2; D is perhaps TRBD1 (5 bases). V dropped 5 bases and J dropped 4 bases, with 11 bases sitting between them. Germline assignment: CDR1 MDHEN and CDR2 SYDVKM. This CDR3 has 13 residues. The CDR3 nucleotides are TGTGCCAGCAGTCCGCAACAGGCCTATGGCTACACCTTC. Translation gives CASSPQQAYGYTF.

CDR3 region: CASSPLRLKAYEQYF. CDR3 DNA: TGTGCCAGCAGCCCCCTCCGACTAAAGGCCTACGAGCAGTACTTC. The chain uses TRBV7-9 and TRBJ2-7, with D maybe TRBD2 (5 bases). Between the trimmed V and J ends, which lost 5 bases and 2 bases, there was a span of 16 bases. The CDR3 is 15 residues long. Germline-derived CDR1 and CDR2 are SEHNR and FQNEAQ (reference sequence).

This chain links TRBV7-2 with TRBJ1-2; D might be TRBD1 (6 bases). V shed 5 bases and J shed 7 bases, with 14 bases lying between them. CDR3 size: 13 residues. Germline CDR1 reads SGHTA; CDR2 reads FQGNSA. In nucleotides, the CDR3 is TGTGCCAGCAGCGCGGACAGCCTCCTTGGCTACACCTTC. It specifies CASSADSLLGYTF.

The V call is TRBV28, the J call TRBJ2-7; 7 bases map to TRBD1. Germline lookup yields CDR1 MDHEN and CDR2 SYDVKM. V was clipped by 8 bases and J by 3 bases; unmatched bases: 10. This CDR3 has 14 amino acids. CDR3 nucleotides: TGTGCCAGCGGCTCGTACAGGGGCTACTACGAGCAGTACTTC. Its protein is CASGSYRGYYEQYF.

The genes are TRBV7-2 and TRBJ2-3; 10 bases agree with TRBD2. Trimming removed 9 bases from V and 4 bases from J; junction bases left unmatched: 7. The germline CDR1 and CDR2 sequences are SGHTA and FQGNSA. The CDR3 consists of 14 residues. The DNA of the CDR3 is TGTGCCAGTTCAGCGGGAGGGCCCCCAGATACGCAGTATTTT. It yields the protein CASSAGGPPDTQYF. The full variable domain, rest sourced from reference TRBV7-2 and TRBJ2-3, is GAGVSQSPSNKVTEKGKDVELRCDPISGHTALYWYRQSLGQGLEFLIYFQGNSAPDKSGLPSDRFSAERTGGSVSTLTIQRTQQEDSAVYLCASSAGGPPDTQYFGPGTRLTVL.

This chain uses TRBV2 with TRBJ2-5; D is possibly TRBD1 (5 bases). The CDR3 loop spans 14 amino acids. V shed 2 bases and J shed 1 base, with 8 bases lying between them. CDR1 is SNHLY, CDR2 FYNNEI, per germline. The CDR3 region has the DNA TGTGCCAGCAGTGAATTGACAGCCCAAGAGACCCAGTACTTC. It is translated as CASSELTAQETQYF. The entire variable domain, with the rest obtained from reference TRBV2 and TRBJ2-5, is as follows: EPEVTQTPSHQVTQMGQEVILRCVPISNHLYFYWYRQILGQKVEFLVSFYNNEISEKSEIFDDQFSVERPDGSNFTLKIRSTKLEDSAMYFCASSELTAQETQYFGPGTRLLVL.

The chain links TRBV28 to TRBJ1-1, with D unresolved. With 6 bases removed from V and 4 bases from J, the gap between germline ends came to 15 bases. The CDR3 is made up of 14 amino acids. Germline V gene data show CDR1 as MDHEN and CDR2 as SYDVKM. CDR3 nucleotide sequence: TGTGCCAGCAGGGCTCAAGGCAGGAGCACTGAAGCTTTCTTT. Encoded protein: CASRAQGRSTEAFF.

The chain carries TRBV29-1 and TRBJ1-2; 9 bases match TRBD1. The CDR3 sequence is 14 residues long. V lost 7 bases to trimming and J lost 7 bases; unmatched junction nucleotides: 13. CDR1 is SQVTM, CDR2 ANQGSEA, per germline. The CDR3, as DNA: TGCAGCGCCGGGGCCGGGACAGGGTATGGTGGCTACACCTTC. Its translation is CSAGAGTGYGGYTF.

The rearrangement joins TRBV9 to TRBJ1-3; D call uncertain. The V end lost 4 bases, the J end lost 0 bases, and 8 bases lay between the germline ends. CDR3 length: 14 amino acids. CDR1 is SGDLS, CDR2 YYNGEE, per germline. The CDR3 protein is CASSITDSGNTIYF. The CDR3 nucleotides are TGTGCCAGCAGCATTACAGACTCTGGAAACACCATATATTTT.

This chain connects TRBV7-2 to TRBJ2-7, with 8 bases lining up with TRBD2. The CDR3 is 15 amino acids. CDR1 and CDR2 from the germline V gene are SGHTA and FQGNSA. J was trimmed by 3 bases and V by 5 bases; bases with no gene match: 9. CDR3 loop: CASSTGGVGNYEQYF. The CDR3 coding sequence is TGTGCCAGCAGCACCGGGGGGGTAGGGAACTACGAGCAGTACTTC.

The rearrangement uses TRBV7-9 and TRBJ2-1; 7 bases match TRBD2. V lost 8 bases, J lost 1 base, and 5 bases stayed unmatched. CDR3 length: 14 amino acids. Germline loops: CDR1 SEHNR, CDR2 FQNEAQ (reference sequence). DNA for the CDR3: TGTGCCAGCCCCGGGGGGTCTTCCTACAATGAGCAGTTCTTC. Amino acids: CASPGGSSYNEQFF.

The gene calls are TRBV2 and TRBJ2-7; no clear D. Germline values: CDR1 SNHLY, CDR2 FYNNEI. The CDR3 totals 11 residues. The ends were cut back, 6 bases at V and 4 bases at J, with 7 bases in the middle. The CDR3 protein is CASRFLYEQYF. DNA for the CDR3: TGTGCCAGCAGGTTTCTTTACGAGCAGTACTTC.

This sequence joins TRBV7-9 and TRBJ2-3, with D maybe TRBD2 (6 bases). Trimming cost V 5 bases and J 3 bases, with 18 bases left between them. The CDR3 is made up of 16 amino acids. From germline, CDR1 is SEHNR and CDR2 FQNEAQ (reference sequence). CDR3 in DNA: TGTGCCAGCAGCCCGGGGGTGGGTCCGGGGACAGATACGCAGTATTTT. Translation: CASSPGVGPGTDTQYF.

The J gene is TRBJ1-1, the V gene TRBV28, with unresolved D. Germline values: CDR1 MDHEN, CDR2 SYDVKM. Trimming took 5 bases from V and 4 from J, leaving 17 bases between them. The CDR3 loop spans 15 amino acids. CDR3 loop: CASSKPPGGLTEAFF. CDR3 bases: TGTGCCAGCAGTAAACCCCCGGGAGGGCTCACTGAAGCTTTCTTT.

The chain has TRBV5-1 and TRBJ2-1, with D possibly matching TRBD2 (6 bases). The CDR3 contains 15 residues. Trimming cost V 1 base and J 8 bases, with 16 bases left between them. Germline V gives CDR1 SGHRS, CDR2 YFSETQ. CDR3 DNA: TGCGCCAGCAGCTTGAGCGGACTAACCACGGATGAGCAGTTCTTC. Protein sequence: CASSLSGLTTDEQFF.

The CDR3, as DNA: TGCGCCAGCAGCTACCATGGGACAGGGAATTCCGGAGAGACCCAGTACTTC. Translation gives CASSYHGTGNSGETQYF. V usage is TRBV5-1 and J usage is TRBJ2-5; 9 bases align to TRBD1. Germline assignment: CDR1 SGHRS and CDR2 YFSETQ. This CDR3 is 17 amino acids long. V shed 3 bases and J 4 bases; nucleotides not matched to a gene: 13.

This clone was seen a single time. The chain combines TRBV7-3 with TRBJ2-1, with 8 bases aligning to TRBD2. V shed 5 bases and J 6 bases; nucleotides not matched to a gene: 9. Germline values: CDR1 SGHTA, CDR2 FQGTGA. The CDR3 sequence is 15 residues long. CDR3 sequence: CASSQSGSLGNEQFF. The CDR3 bases are TGTGCCAGCAGCCAGAGCGGGAGTCTGGGCAATGAGCAGTTCTTC.